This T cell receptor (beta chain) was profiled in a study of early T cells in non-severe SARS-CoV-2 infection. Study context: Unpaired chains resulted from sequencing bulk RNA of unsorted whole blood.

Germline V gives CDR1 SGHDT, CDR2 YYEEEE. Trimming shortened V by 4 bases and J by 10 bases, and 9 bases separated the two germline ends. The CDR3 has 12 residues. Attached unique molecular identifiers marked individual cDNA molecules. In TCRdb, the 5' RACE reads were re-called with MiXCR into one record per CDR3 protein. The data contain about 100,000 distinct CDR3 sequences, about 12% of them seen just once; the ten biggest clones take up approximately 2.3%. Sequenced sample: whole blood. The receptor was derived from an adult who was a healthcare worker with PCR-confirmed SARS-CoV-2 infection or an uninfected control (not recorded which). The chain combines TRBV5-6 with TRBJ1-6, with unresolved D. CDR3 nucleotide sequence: TGTGCCAGCAGCCCCAGAGGCTCACCCCTCCACTTT. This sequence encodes CASSPRGSPLHF.